This T cell receptor (beta chain) was profiled in a study of cytomegalovirus exposure and HLA in healthy donors. Overall study results and limits: The study carried out a later analysis of TCR beta sequences. It associated 15,000 to 20,000 of them with specific HLA alleles at a false discovery rate of 0.05. There were 160 or so TCR beta chains listed as cytomegalovirus-associated. A later analysis found common viral pathogens apparently linked to several of the most significant clusters. Analysis was carried out at a later point, and it linked a missense DCLRE1C variant to TCR beta V- and J-gene trimming.

Use of 60 Vbeta and 13 Jbeta primers characterized the PCR. TCRdb's copy holds only in-frame clones and misses some; the assay was immunoSEQ multiplex PCR. The sample records 95,000 to 150,000 clones, roughly 82% being singletons. As concerns this clone: As yet, its antigen is unknown.

V lost 0 bases, J lost 5 bases, and 13 bases lay in between. This CDR3 contains 15 residues. Germline lookup yields CDR1 LNHNV and CDR2 YYDKDF (reference sequence). This chain connects TRBV15 to TRBJ2-5, with D unresolved. The material sequenced was PBMCs. This TCR was recovered from a man in his late teens or twenties in good health and CMV-seropositive. This chain's CDR3 is CATSRDISPGETQYF. DNA of the CDR3: TGTGCCACCAGCAGAGATATAAGCCCCGGGGAGACCCAGTACTTC. Filled out from reference TRBV15 and TRBJ2-5, the complete variable domain reads DAMVIQNPRYQVTQFGKPVTLSCSQTLNHNVMYWYQQKSSQAPKLLFHYYDKDFNNEADTPDNFQSRRPNTSFCFLDIRSPGLGDTAMYLCATSRDISPGETQYFGPGTRLLVL.